What follows are 19 T cell receptor beta chains derived from one specimen sequenced in a study of blood T cell repertoires in COVID-19. The method was immunoSEQ multiplex PCR; TCRdb's version includes in-frame clones alone and lacks a portion of them. Of about 220,000 clones listed, about four fifths are singletons. The source material was PBMCs or T cells enriched from blood (not recorded which). These TCRs come from a woman aged 40 to 49 with acute COVID-19.

This chain uses TRBV19 with TRBJ1-4; 7 bases are shared with TRBD1. CDR3 length equals 13 residues. The germline gives CDR1 LNHDA, CDR2 SQIVND (reference sequence). V gave up 10 bases and J gave up 8 bases; unmatched junction bases: 10. The CDR3 reads CATRDSYPEKLFF. In DNA, the CDR3 is TGTGCCACCCGGGACAGTTACCCCGAAAAACTGTTTTTT.

The V gene is TRBV4-2, the J gene TRBJ2-1; tentatively, D is TRBD2 (6 bases). The CDR3 is made up of 15 amino acids. V lost 1 base and J lost 9, with 16 bases in between. Per the germline V gene, CDR1 is LGHNA and CDR2 is YNFKEQ. Here the CDR3 reads CASSQGGMGTIEQFF. The CDR3 DNA sequence: TGTGCCAGCAGCCAAGGCGGGATGGGGACCATTGAGCAGTTCTTC.

This sequence joins TRBV6-5 and TRBJ2-1, with 10 bases matching TRBD2. Germline V gives CDR1 MNHEY, CDR2 SVGAGI. The J segment lost 8 bases and the V segment lost 6 bases, leaving 10 bases of the junction unmatched. The CDR3 spans 15 residues. The CDR3 spells CASRITSGNSDEQFF. CDR3 sequence (DNA): TGTGCCAGCAGGATTACTAGCGGGAATTCCGATGAGCAGTTCTTC.

This chain links TRBV4-1 with TRBJ2-7; TRBD1 is a possible D gene (6 bases). V was cut by 0 bases and J by 5 bases, with 14 bases left in between. The CDR3 loop spans 15 amino acids. Germline V gene lookup returns CDR1 MGHRA and CDR2 YSYEKL. CDR3 bases: TGCGCCAGCAGCCAAGATCGGTACAGGGTTGACGAGCAGTACTTC. It is translated as CASSQDRYRVDEQYF.

In this sample, this clone turned up a few times. The chain carries TRBV3-1 (or the pseudogene TRBV3-2) and TRBJ2-3; 8 bases are a match to TRBD2. In germline, CDR1 is LGHDT, CDR2 YNNKEL (reference sequence). This CDR3 is 19 amino acids long. After removal of 3 bases from V and 0 bases from J, the junction contained 14 bases not matched to a gene. CDR3 loop: CASSHPLASGSSSTDTQYF. CDR3 nucleotide sequence: TGTGCCAGCAGCCACCCCCTGGCTAGCGGGTCATCTAGCACAGATACGCAGTATTTT.

The rearrangement links TRBV6-5 to TRBJ1-3, with 10 bases aligning to TRBD1. Germline-derived CDR1 and CDR2 are MNHEY and SVGAGI. Trimming took 5 bases from V and 4 from J; bases not matched to a gene: 5. The CDR3 has 15 residues. As DNA, the CDR3 is TGTGCCAGCAGTCCGGGACAGGGGCTCGGAAACACCATATATTTT. Translation gives CASSPGQGLGNTIYF.

This rearrangement joins TRBV7-9 to TRBJ2-2; 11 positions match TRBD2. CDR1 is SEHNR and CDR2 is FQNEAQ in the germline V gene (reference sequence). Trimming at V came to 5 bases and at J to 0 bases, leaving 5 bases not matched to a gene. The CDR3 contains 17 residues. The CDR3 nucleotides read TGTGCCAGCAGCCAGACTAGCGGGGCGACGAACACCGGGGAGCTGTTTTTT. Amino acids: CASSQTSGATNTGELFF.

The chain recombines TRBV7-9 with TRBJ1-1, with D perhaps TRBD1 (6 bases). The germline gives CDR1 SEHNR, CDR2 FQNEAQ (reference sequence). Trimming cost V 5 bases and J 3 bases, with 10 bases left between them. The length of the CDR3 is 13 residues. CDR3 sequence reads: CASSADRHTEAFF. CDR3 DNA sequence: TGTGCCAGCAGCGCCGACAGGCACACTGAAGCTTTCTTT. Combining the CDR3 with reference TRBV7-9 and TRBJ1-1 gives the whole variable domain DTGVSQNPRHKITKRGQNVTFRCDPISEHNRLYWYRQTLGQGPEFLTYFQNEAQLEKSRLLSDRFSAERPKGSFSTLEIQRTEQGDSAMYLCASSADRHTEAFFGQGTRLTVV.

This chain connects TRBV7-2 to TRBJ1-5, with 8 bases that match TRBD1. There are 16 residues in the CDR3. The trim removed 4 bases at V and 0 bases at J, leaving 5 bases unmatched. Per germline, CDR1 SGHTA and CDR2 FQGNSA. In DNA, the CDR3 is TGTGCCAGCAGCTCCGGACAGGGCCATAGCAATCAGCCCCAGCATTTT. It specifies CASSSGQGHSNQPQHF.

This chain connects TRBV2 to TRBJ1-5; TRBD1 matches 7 bases. Looked up from germline, CDR1 is SNHLY and CDR2 is FYNNEI. The CDR3 sequence is 15 residues long. The V segment lost 6 bases and the J segment 5 bases; nucleotides outside the gene matches: 10. The DNA of the CDR3 is TGTGCCAGCAGAAAACAGGGGACCTCCGATCAGCCCCAGCATTTT. It specifies CASRKQGTSDQPQHF.

This clone was seen more than once but under ten times. This chain connects TRBV4-1 to TRBJ1-1; unclear D gene. CDR1 and CDR2 (germline): MGHRA, YSYEKL. CDR3 length: 14 residues. Trimming removed 3 bases from V and 1 base from J, with 9 bases in between. The CDR3 coding sequence is TGCGCCAGCAGCCAGGTCACAGCGAACACTGAAGCTTTCTTT. Protein sequence: CASSQVTANTEAFF.

This chain joins TRBV2 and TRBJ2-5, with D possibly being TRBD1 (5 bases). The CDR3 contains 13 residues. V was clipped by 6 bases and J by 0 bases, with 8 bases between them. CDR1 is SNHLY, CDR2 FYNNEI, per germline. CDR3 in amino acids: CASRRTNQETQYF. CDR3 in DNA: TGTGCCAGCAGGAGGACAAACCAAGAGACCCAGTACTTC.

The rearrangement joins TRBV7-2 to TRBJ2-3; 8 bases fit TRBD2. J lost 1 base, V lost 5 bases, and 5 bases had no gene match. CDR1 is SGHTA and CDR2 is FQGNSA in the germline V gene. There are 15 residues in the CDR3. CDR3 residues: CASSRGGRGTDTQYF. The CDR3 region has the DNA TGTGCCAGCAGCCGGGGGGGGCGGGGCACAGATACGCAGTATTTT.

Concerning this clone: One end of the junction varies from germline; a read error may be responsible. V is TRBV6-1 and J is TRBJ2-6; D might be TRBD1 (6 bases). This CDR3 is 10 amino acids long. Germline assignment: CDR1 MNHNS and CDR2 SASEGT. The CDR3 loop is CASSSRDKHF. Written as DNA, the CDR3 is TGTGCCAGCAGTTCCCGGGACAAACATTTC.

The chain recombines TRBV3-1 (or the pseudogene TRBV3-2) with TRBJ2-7, with 10 bases matching TRBD2. The CDR3 covers 18 residues. CDR1 is LGHDT and CDR2 is YNNKEL in the germline V gene (reference sequence). J lost 3 bases, V lost 2 bases, and 13 bases had no gene match. Here the CDR3 DNA reads TGTGCCAGCAGCCAAAGTAGGGCTAGCGGGAGTTATGTCTACGAGCAGTACTTC. Its protein is CASSQSRASGSYVYEQYF.

This rearrangement joins TRBV5-1 to TRBJ2-5; D perhaps matches TRBD1 (5 bases). Trimming shortened V by 4 bases and J by 5 bases, and 27 bases separated the two germline ends. The CDR3 runs 18 residues. The germline V gene has CDR1 SGHRS and CDR2 YFSETQ. The CDR3 DNA follows: TGCGCCAGCAGCCCGGACCGTCCTGGGGCTAATCGCAAGGAGACCCAGTACTTC. This sequence encodes CASSPDRPGANRKETQYF. The full variable domain, in which reference TRBV5-1 and TRBJ2-5 provide the parts outside the CDR3, is KAGVTQTPRYLIKTRGQQVTLSCSPISGHRSVSWYQQTPGQGLQFLFEYFSETQRNKGNFPGRFSGRQFSNSRSEMNVSTLELGDSALYLCASSPDRPGANRKETQYFGPGTRLLVL.

This clone has a handful of counts. The rearrangement uses TRBV5-4 and TRBJ2-1; tentatively, D is TRBD1 (5 bases). The CDR3 contains 18 residues. CDR1 and CDR2 (germline): SGHNT, YYREEE (reference sequence). The ends were cut back, 4 bases at V and 5 bases at J, with 25 bases in the middle. The CDR3, as DNA: TGTGCCAGCAGCCCAGGACACCCTCGGACGGTTGAACACAATGAGCAGTTCTTC. Residues: CASSPGHPRTVEHNEQFF.

The gene calls are TRBV11-2 and TRBJ1-2; a possible D gene is TRBD1 (6 bases). Looked up from germline, CDR1 is SGHAT and CDR2 is FQNNGV. The CDR3 covers 15 residues. With 7 bases removed from V and 6 bases from J, the gap between germline ends came to 21 bases. In DNA form, the CDR3 reads TGTGCCAGCAACCCCAGGGGAGGGCAGGGAAATGGCTACACCTTC. Translating it yields CASNPRGGQGNGYTF.

This chain links TRBV19 with TRBJ1-5; maybe TRBD1 (6 bases). Germline assignment: CDR1 LNHDA and CDR2 SQIVND (reference sequence). The germline V and J ends were trimmed by 5 bases and 4 bases, with 15 bases remaining between them. The CDR3 has 15 residues. CDR3 region: CASSPLGGGNQPQHF. CDR3 nucleotides: TGTGCCAGTAGTCCTCTAGGGGGAGGGAATCAGCCCCAGCATTTT. The full variable domain, rest sourced from reference TRBV19 and TRBJ1-5, is DGGITQSPKYLFRKEGQNVTLSCEQNLNHDAMYWYRQDPGQGLRLIYYSQIVNDFQKGDIAEGYSVSREKKESFPLTVTSAQKNPTAFYLCASSPLGGGNQPQHFGDGTRLSIL.